Presented here are 5 T cell receptor beta chains from one specimen sequenced in a study of cytomegalovirus exposure and HLA in healthy donors. Assay: immunoSEQ multiplex PCR; the TCRdb copy retains only in-frame clones and omits some. The table records about 63,000 clones, 95% of them present only once. What was sequenced was PBMCs. The receptors were sampled from a woman aged 18-29 years in good health and CMV-seropositive.

V usage is TRBV6-1 and J usage is TRBJ1-5, with D perhaps TRBD1 (5 bases). Germline CDR1 reads MNHNS; CDR2 reads SASEGT. Trimming removed 1 base at V and 1 base at J, with 8 bases between. The CDR3 runs 15 residues. The CDR3 sequence: CASSEGGVSNQPQHF. For the CDR3, the DNA is TGTGCCAGCAGTGAAGGGGGGGTAAGCAATCAGCCCCAGCATTTT.

The CDR3 region is CASSELGGTEGYGYTF. The CDR3 region has the DNA TGTGCCAGCAGTGAATTAGGCGGGACAGAAGGATATGGCTACACCTTC. The rearrangement links TRBV25-1 to TRBJ1-2; 7 positions agree with TRBD1. The CDR3 covers 16 residues. The junction had 10 bases not matched to a gene; V was cut back by 1 base and J by 5 bases. Germline V CDR1 and CDR2: MGHDK, SYGVNS.

The genes are TRBV5-4 and TRBJ2-3, with 8 nucleotides matching TRBD2. Trimming took 4 bases from V and 11 from J; bases not matched to a gene: 6. CDR1 SGHNT and CDR2 YYREEE come from the germline V gene (reference sequence). This CDR3 has 12 residues. The CDR3 bases are TGTGCCAGCAGCGGCGGGGCGGGGGGGCAGTATTTT. It codes for CASSGGAGGQYF.

The gene calls are TRBV28 and TRBJ1-6; the D is unclear. This CDR3 spans 12 amino acids. Trimming took off 6 bases at V and 10 bases at J, with 10 bases between the two ends. CDR1 and CDR2 from the germline V gene are MDHEN and SYDVKM. For the CDR3, the DNA is TGTGCCAGCAGCCCCCCCCAATCACCCCTCCACTTT. It translates to CASSPPQSPLHF.

The CDR3 nucleotides read TGTGCCAGCAGTCCTCAGGGACACAACACTGAAGCTTTCTTT. Translating it yields CASSPQGHNTEAFF. J is TRBJ1-1 and V is TRBV27, with D tentatively TRBD1 (6 bases). This CDR3 is 14 amino acids long. Germline V gene sequence: CDR1 MNHEY, CDR2 SMNVEV (reference sequence). V was clipped by 5 bases and J by 2 bases, with 12 bases between them.